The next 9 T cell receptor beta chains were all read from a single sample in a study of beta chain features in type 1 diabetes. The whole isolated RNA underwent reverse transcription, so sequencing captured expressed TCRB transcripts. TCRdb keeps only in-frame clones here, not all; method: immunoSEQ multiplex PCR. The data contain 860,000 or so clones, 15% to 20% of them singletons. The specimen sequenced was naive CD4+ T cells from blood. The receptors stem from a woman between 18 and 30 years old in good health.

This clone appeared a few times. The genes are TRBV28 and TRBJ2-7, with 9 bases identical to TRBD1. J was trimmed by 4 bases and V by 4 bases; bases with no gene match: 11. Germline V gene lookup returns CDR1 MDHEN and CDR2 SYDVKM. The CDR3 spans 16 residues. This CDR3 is CASSSPGTGTFYEQYF. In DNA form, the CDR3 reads TGTGCCAGCAGTTCGCCCGGGACAGGGACTTTTTACGAGCAGTACTTC.

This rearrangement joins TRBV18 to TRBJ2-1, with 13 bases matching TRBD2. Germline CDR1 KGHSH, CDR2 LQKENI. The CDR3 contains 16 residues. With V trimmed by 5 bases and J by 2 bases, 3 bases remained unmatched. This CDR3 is CASSTSGRAPYNEQFF. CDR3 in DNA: TGTGCCAGCTCAACTAGCGGGAGGGCCCCCTACAATGAGCAGTTCTTC.

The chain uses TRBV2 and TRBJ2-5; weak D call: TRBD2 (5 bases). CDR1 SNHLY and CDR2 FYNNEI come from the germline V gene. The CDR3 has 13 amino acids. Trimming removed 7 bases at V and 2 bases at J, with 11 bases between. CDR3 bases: TGTGCCAGCACCACCGGACTTCAAGAGACCCAGTACTTC. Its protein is CASTTGLQETQYF.

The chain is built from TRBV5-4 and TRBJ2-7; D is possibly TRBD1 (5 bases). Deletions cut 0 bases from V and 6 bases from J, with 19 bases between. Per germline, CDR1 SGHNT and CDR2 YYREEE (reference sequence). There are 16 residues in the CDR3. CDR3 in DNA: TGTGCCAGCAGCTTGGTTGGGGCCGGCAAATTTGGCGAGCAGTACTTC. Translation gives CASSLVGAGKFGEQYF.

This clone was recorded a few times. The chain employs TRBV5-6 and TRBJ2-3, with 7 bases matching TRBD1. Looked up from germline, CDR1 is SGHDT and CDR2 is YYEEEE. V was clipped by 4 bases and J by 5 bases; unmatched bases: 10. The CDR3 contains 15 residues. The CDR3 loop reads CASSALQGMGDTQYF. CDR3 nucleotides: TGTGCCAGCAGCGCCTTACAGGGGATGGGAGATACGCAGTATTTT.

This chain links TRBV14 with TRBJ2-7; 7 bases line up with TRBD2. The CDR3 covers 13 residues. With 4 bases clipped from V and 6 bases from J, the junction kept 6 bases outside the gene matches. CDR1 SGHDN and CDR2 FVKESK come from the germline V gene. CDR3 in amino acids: CASSPWGGAEQYF. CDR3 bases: TGTGCCAGCAGCCCTTGGGGAGGGGCCGAGCAGTACTTC.

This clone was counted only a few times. The CDR3: CASSFSGTPEKLFF. The DNA for the CDR3 is TGTGCCAGCAGTTTTTCCGGGACCCCTGAAAAACTGTTTTTT. V usage is TRBV28 and J usage is TRBJ1-4; a weak D match, TRBD1 (5 bases). Germline CDR1 reads MDHEN; CDR2 reads SYDVKM. Trimming pared 3 bases from V and 7 bases from J, leaving 12 bases between. The CDR3 contains 14 residues.

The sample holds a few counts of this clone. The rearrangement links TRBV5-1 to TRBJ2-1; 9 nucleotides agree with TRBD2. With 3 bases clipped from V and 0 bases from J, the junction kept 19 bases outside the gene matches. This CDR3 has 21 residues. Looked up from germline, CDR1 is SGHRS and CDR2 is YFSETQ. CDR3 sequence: CASSYPSGLAGPRRSYNEQFF. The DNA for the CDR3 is TGCGCCAGCAGCTACCCTTCGGGGCTAGCGGGACCCCGACGCTCCTACAATGAGCAGTTCTTC.

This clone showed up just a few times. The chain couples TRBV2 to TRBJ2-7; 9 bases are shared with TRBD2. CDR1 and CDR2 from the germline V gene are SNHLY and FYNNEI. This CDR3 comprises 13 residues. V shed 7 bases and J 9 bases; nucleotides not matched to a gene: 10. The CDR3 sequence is CASKASGTTGQYF. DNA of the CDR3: TGTGCCAGCAAGGCTAGCGGGACTACGGGGCAGTACTTC. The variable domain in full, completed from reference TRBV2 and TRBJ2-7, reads EPEVTQTPSHQVTQMGQEVILRCVPISNHLYFYWYRQILGQKVEFLVSFYNNEISEKSEIFDDQFSVERPDGSNFTLKIRSTKLEDSAMYFCASKASGTTGQYFGPGTRLTVT.